Below, 15 T cell receptor beta chains from the same sample are listed, as sequenced in a study of response to subunit inactivated influenza vaccine. In TCRdb, the RT-PCR reads were re-called with MiXCR into one record per CDR3 protein. The data hold 300,000 to 350,000 distinct CDR3 sequences, with 20% to 25% observed a single time. The sample consisted of PBMCs from blood, taken less than 22 months after vaccination. These TCRs come from a man between 50 and 75 years old who received an inactivated influenza vaccine.

This clonotype was recorded a few times. This chain connects TRBV7-8 to TRBJ1-1; D possibly corresponds to TRBD1 (5 bases). The CDR3 loop spans 13 amino acids. Per germline, CDR1 SGHVS and CDR2 FQNEAQ. V was clipped by 1 base and J by 5 bases, with 8 bases between them. The CDR3 nucleotides are TGTGCCAGCAGCTTAGGGGACTGGACTGAAGCTTTCTTT. Its protein is CASSLGDWTEAFF.

The V gene is TRBV2, the J gene TRBJ2-2; tentatively, D is TRBD1 or TRBD2 (5 bases each). From germline, CDR1 is SNHLY and CDR2 FYNNEI. V gave up 9 bases and J gave up 0 bases, with 11 bases separating them. The CDR3 is made up of 14 amino acids. CDR3: CARRDVANTGELFF. CDR3 DNA: TGTGCCAGACGGGACGTCGCGAACACCGGGGAGCTGTTTTTT.

Only a few counts were recorded for this clonotype. The chain has TRBV4-2 and TRBJ1-1, with 8 bases identical to TRBD1. CDR1 and CDR2 from the germline V gene are LGHNA and YNFKEQ. The CDR3 is 16 amino acids. Losses at the gene ends were 0 bases for V and 6 bases for J; bases not matched to a gene: 9. The CDR3 here is CASSQDPQGARSEAFF. CDR3 bases: TGTGCCAGCAGCCAAGATCCCCAGGGGGCTAGATCTGAAGCTTTCTTT.

The chain couples TRBV5-5 to TRBJ2-5; the D is unclear. This CDR3 has 14 amino acids. V was pared by 4 bases and J by 0 bases, with 10 bases between. Looked up from germline, CDR1 is SGHKS and CDR2 is YYEKEE (reference sequence). The CDR3 protein is CASSHSGNQETQYF. CDR3 nucleotide sequence: TGTGCCAGCAGCCATAGTGGGAACCAAGAGACCCAGTACTTC.

The chain combines TRBV18 with TRBJ2-2; the D gene could be TRBD1 or TRBD2 (5 bases each). Germline V gives CDR1 KGHSH, CDR2 LQKENI. Trimming cost V 5 bases and J 7 bases, with 14 bases left between them. The CDR3 extends over 14 amino acids. The CDR3 bases are TGTGCCAGCTCAGTCCAGAGGGGCCGCGGGGAGCTGTTTTTT. It is translated as CASSVQRGRGELFF.

The sample holds a few counts of this clonotype. The chain joins TRBV15 to TRBJ1-2; no definite D call. Germline CDR1 reads LNHNV; CDR2 reads YYDKDF (reference sequence). The CDR3 has 13 amino acids. The V end lost 8 bases, the J end lost 0 bases, and 10 bases lay between the germline ends. The CDR3 sequence: CATSEPTNYGYTF. In nucleotides, the CDR3 is TGTGCCACCTCGGAGCCCACTAACTATGGCTACACCTTC. The full variable domain, completed using reference TRBV15 and TRBJ1-2, is DAMVIQNPRYQVTQFGKPVTLSCSQTLNHNVMYWYQQKSSQAPKLLFHYYDKDFNNEADTPDNFQSRRPNTSFCFLDIRSPGLGDTAMYLCATSEPTNYGYTFGSGTRLTVV.

The chain recombines TRBV15 with TRBJ1-4, with D hard to call. Trimming took off 3 bases at V and 1 base at J, with 9 bases between the two ends. Germline V lookup: CDR1 LNHNV, CDR2 YYDKDF (reference sequence). CDR3 length: 15 residues. The CDR3 nucleotides are TGTGCCACCAGCAGCGACCCACTAACTAATGAAAAACTGTTTTTT. Protein sequence: CATSSDPLTNEKLFF.

The chain recombines TRBV5-1 with TRBJ2-7, with 10 nucleotides matching TRBD2. In germline, CDR1 is SGHRS, CDR2 YFSETQ. The CDR3 contains 18 residues. V gave up 2 bases and J gave up 7 bases; unmatched junction bases: 18. The CDR3 is CASSFRAGGLAGTNEQYF. The CDR3 coding sequence is TGCGCCAGCAGCTTCCGAGCGGGGGGGCTAGCGGGAACAAATGAGCAGTACTTC.

The rearrangement links TRBV20-1 to TRBJ1-1; no firm D call. The V gene's germline CDR1 is DFQATT and CDR2 SNEGSKA (reference sequence). With 1 base removed from V and 1 base from J, the gap between germline ends came to 10 bases. The CDR3 extends over 14 amino acids. The CDR3 protein is CSARGPGRNTEAFF. CDR3 in DNA: TGCAGTGCTAGAGGCCCGGGGAGGAACACTGAAGCTTTCTTT.

This rearrangement joins TRBV11-1 to TRBJ2-1, with D tentatively TRBD1 or TRBD2 (5 bases each). V shed 5 bases and J shed 5 bases, with 28 bases lying between them. This CDR3 has 19 residues. CDR1 and CDR2 (germline): SGHAT, FQDESV (reference sequence). The CDR3: CASSLPKGQRARSHNEQFF. The CDR3 DNA follows: TGTGCCAGCAGCCTGCCTAAGGGGCAGAGGGCCCGATCGCACAATGAGCAGTTCTTC.

V gene TRBV5-1 combines with J gene TRBJ2-2; a weak D match, TRBD1 (5 bases). Germline CDR1 reads SGHRS; CDR2 reads YFSETQ. This CDR3 is built from 15 residues. Deletions cut 1 base from V and 1 base from J, with 8 bases between. The CDR3 DNA sequence: TGCGCCAGCAGCTTGATAGGACAGAACACCGGGGAGCTGTTTTTT. It translates to CASSLIGQNTGELFF.

This clonotype came up a few times. The J gene is TRBJ1-1, the V gene TRBV20-1, with 7 bases matching TRBD1. J gave up 6 bases and V 6 bases, and 10 bases lay outside the gene matches. The CDR3 loop spans 13 amino acids. Germline V gene sequence: CDR1 DFQATT, CDR2 SNEGSKA (reference sequence). The CDR3 region has the DNA TGCAGTGCGGAGGGACAGCGGGAAGCTGAAGCTTTCTTT. Translated: CSAEGQREAEAFF.

The sample holds a few counts of this clonotype. This sequence joins TRBV15 and TRBJ2-2; 8 bases are shared with TRBD2. This CDR3 is 17 amino acids long. The junction had 8 bases not matched to a gene; V was cut back by 0 bases and J by 5 bases. Looked up from germline, CDR1 is LNHNV and CDR2 is YYDKDF (reference sequence). The CDR3, as DNA: TGTGCCACCAGCAGAGATAGGAGCGGGAGAGGTACCGGGGAGCTGTTTTTT. This translates into CATSRDRSGRGTGELFF. The variable domain in full, completed from reference TRBV15 and TRBJ2-2, reads DAMVIQNPRYQVTQFGKPVTLSCSQTLNHNVMYWYQQKSSQAPKLLFHYYDKDFNNEADTPDNFQSRRPNTSFCFLDIRSPGLGDTAMYLCATSRDRSGRGTGELFFGEGSRLTVL.

This clonotype appeared a few times. The V gene is TRBV7-9, the J gene TRBJ2-3, with 7 bases that match TRBD2. Germline V gene data show CDR1 as SEHNR and CDR2 as FQNEAQ (reference sequence). Losses at the gene ends were 4 bases for V and 0 bases for J; bases not matched to a gene: 1. CDR3 size: 14 residues. DNA of the CDR3: TGTGCCAGCAGCTCGACTAGCAGCACAGATACGCAGTATTTT. As protein: CASSSTSSTDTQYF.

V is TRBV12-3 or TRBV12-4 and J is TRBJ1-1, with no clear D. The CDR3 extends over 14 amino acids. The ends were cut back, 5 bases at V and 2 bases at J, with 12 bases in the middle. CDR3 amino acids: CASSETQLNTEAFF. The CDR3, as DNA: TGTGCCAGCAGTGAGACACAGCTCAACACTGAAGCTTTCTTT.